This T cell receptor beta chain was documented in a study of neurological immune-mediated disorders. At least ten counts were recorded for this clonotype. Time point in this sample: longitudinal time-point 1 (baseline). The method for making cDNA was 5'RACE, and it used 10-nucleotide random UMIs. TCRdb ran MiXCR on the 5' RACE reads and lists one entry per CDR3 protein. The table records tens of thousands of distinct CDR3 sequences, more than 8.5% of them present only once. This TCR derives from a man younger than 45 in good health. The sequencing sample was made of PBMCs.

The CDR3 nucleotides are TGTGCCAGCAGCCCTACGAATACAGGGTACGAGCAGTACTTC. Protein sequence: CASSPTNTGYEQYF. The rearrangement links TRBV3-1 to TRBJ2-7; possibly TRBD1 for D (6 bases). Trimming left V 4 bases short and J 4 bases short, with 14 bases between. CDR1 LGHDT and CDR2 YNNKEL come from the germline V gene (reference sequence). This CDR3 has 14 amino acids.